This T cell receptor (beta chain) stems from a study of blood T cell repertoires in COVID-19. Unmatched junction bases numbered 12, after V lost 4 bases and J lost 4 bases. Germline V gene sequence: CDR1 SGHRS, CDR2 YFSETQ. The CDR3 runs to 16 residues. The method was immunoSEQ multiplex PCR; TCRdb's version includes in-frame clones alone and lacks a portion of them. The sample includes over 50,000 clones, about nine tenths of them seen just once. This TCR came from a human donor with active COVID-19. The donor label of this sample is uncertain. Specimen: peripheral blood. The chain recombines TRBV5-1 with TRBJ1-1, with 8 positions matching TRBD1. CDR3 sequence (DNA): TGCGCCAGCAGCGTCCTAGGGCCAGGGGGCATCACTGAAGCTTTCTTT. Protein product: CASSVLGPGGITEAFF.